The present T cell receptor beta chain was sequenced within a study of blood T cell repertoires in COVID-19. Clones were read by immunoSEQ multiplex PCR, and TCRdb kept only the in-frame ones, dropping some. The table has about 90,000 clones, just under 85% seen once. CDR3 length: 13 residues. Germline V CDR1 and CDR2: LNHDA, SQIVND (reference sequence). Trimming took off 6 bases at V and 0 bases at J, with 7 bases between the two ends. The sample was peripheral blood. The rearrangement uses TRBV19 and TRBJ2-3, with D unresolved. The clonotype was recovered from a man aged 50-60 years with acute or convalescent COVID-19. The CDR3 nucleotides are TGTGCCAGTAGATTTAGAAGCACAGATACGCAGTATTTT. Protein sequence: CASRFRSTDTQYF.